A single sample gave rise to the 27 T cell receptor beta chains below, sequenced in a study of response to subunit inactivated influenza vaccine. MiXCR was run by TCRdb on the RT-PCR reads, yielding one entry per CDR3 protein. The sample carries about 800,000 distinct CDR3 sequences, 21% recorded once. The sample in question was PBMCs from blood, obtained 5 days after vaccination. Receptor source: a man in his fifties or sixties who received an inactivated influenza vaccine.

The chain employs TRBV5-1 and TRBJ2-3; 15 bases are shared with TRBD2. CDR3 length: 18 amino acids. CDR1 and CDR2 from the germline V gene are SGHRS and YFSETQ. The V and J ends lost 2 bases and 2 bases, in that order; junction bases with no gene match: 6. Here the CDR3 DNA reads TGCGCCAGCAGCTTCCTGGGACTAGCGGGGGGAAACACAGATACGCAGTATTTT. It encodes CASSFLGLAGGNTDTQYF.

This chain's CDR3 is CSAGGSSYEQYF. As DNA, the CDR3 is TGCAGTGCGGGGGGTAGCTCCTACGAGCAGTACTTC. The V call is TRBV20-1, the J call TRBJ2-7; perhaps TRBD2 as D (6 bases). V lost 6 bases and J lost 0, with 9 bases in between. The CDR3 spans 12 residues. The germline V gene has CDR1 DFQATT and CDR2 SNEGSKA (reference sequence).

V is TRBV7-2 and J is TRBJ1-5, with TRBD1 matching over 8 bases. J lost 9 bases, V lost 4 bases, and 5 bases had no gene match. Germline-derived CDR1 and CDR2 are SGHTA and FQGNSA. The CDR3 loop spans 13 amino acids. CDR3 protein: CASSSTGVRPQHF. Written as DNA, the CDR3 is TGTGCCAGCAGCTCGACAGGGGTGAGGCCCCAGCATTTT. The variable domain in full, with the rest retrieved from reference TRBV7-2 and TRBJ1-5, is GAGVSQSPSNKVTEKGKDVELRCDPISGHTALYWYRQSLGQGLEFLIYFQGNSAPDKSGLPSDRFSAERTGGSVSTLTIQRTQQEDSAVYLCASSSTGVRPQHFGDGTRLSIL.

This clonotype was detected only a few times. The chain links TRBV4-2 to TRBJ1-5; D is uncertain. Trimming took 5 bases from V and 4 from J, leaving 15 bases between them. CDR3 length: 15 residues. CDR1 and CDR2 from the germline V gene are LGHNA and YNFKEQ. In DNA, the CDR3 is TGTGCCAGCAGCACTCAAGAAGGATCTAATCAGCCCCAGCATTTT. The encoded protein is CASSTQEGSNQPQHF.

The chain is built from TRBV28 and TRBJ2-7; 7 nucleotides agree with TRBD1. The CDR3 extends over 14 amino acids. Trimming at V came to 8 bases and at J to 3 bases, leaving 10 bases not matched to a gene. The germline V gene has CDR1 MDHEN and CDR2 SYDVKM. The CDR3: CASSGGPGHYEQYF. CDR3 DNA: TGTGCCAGCTCAGGGGGTCCAGGGCACTACGAGCAGTACTTC.

The chain employs TRBV6-6 and TRBJ2-1, with D possibly being TRBD2 (5 bases). The germline V gene encodes CDR1 MNHNY and CDR2 SVGAGI (reference sequence). The V end lost 6 bases, the J end lost 5 bases, and 8 bases lay between the germline ends. The CDR3 runs to 12 residues. CDR3 loop: CASSPTNNEQFF. DNA for the CDR3: TGTGCCAGCAGCCCGACTAACAATGAGCAGTTCTTC.

This clonotype has a handful of counts. V is TRBV5-1 and J is TRBJ2-5, with D unresolved. Trimming took 2 bases from V and 1 from J, leaving 15 bases between them. There are 16 residues in the CDR3. Germline V CDR1 and CDR2: SGHRS, YFSETQ. This CDR3 is CASSFSPGPLQETQYF. As DNA, the CDR3 is TGCGCCAGCAGCTTTTCTCCCGGACCCCTCCAAGAGACCCAGTACTTC.

This clonotype has just a few counts. The V and J genes are TRBV28 and TRBJ2-5, with 8 bases fitting TRBD1. Germline values: CDR1 MDHEN, CDR2 SYDVKM. The CDR3 consists of 14 residues. J gave up 1 base and V 6 bases, and 4 bases lay outside the gene matches. In nucleotides, the CDR3 is TGTGCCAGCAGGGAACAGGGGGGCCAAGAGACCCAGTACTTC. As protein: CASREQGGQETQYF.

The J gene is TRBJ2-7, the V gene TRBV20-1; 9 bases are a match to TRBD1. Germline lookup yields CDR1 DFQATT and CDR2 SNEGSKA (reference sequence). The CDR3 length is 15 residues. Trimming cost V 6 bases and J 5 bases; bases outside gene matches: 14. The CDR3 nucleotides are TGCAGTGCGGGGGACCGACAGGGGGTAAATAACGAGCAGTACTTC. It yields the protein CSAGDRQGVNNEQYF.

V usage is TRBV20-1 and J usage is TRBJ2-3, with TRBD2 as a possible D gene (6 bases). Germline CDR1 DFQATT, CDR2 SNEGSKA (reference sequence). V was trimmed by 2 bases and J by 1 base, leaving 10 bases between them. The CDR3 totals 14 residues. CDR3 sequence (DNA): TGCAGTGCTAGACGCGGGGCAGGCACAGATACGCAGTATTTT. Protein product: CSARRGAGTDTQYF.

This clonotype was recorded a few times. The rearrangement links TRBV7-2 to TRBJ2-2, with a tentative D call TRBD2 (5 bases). This CDR3 has 16 residues. The germline V gene has CDR1 SGHTA and CDR2 FQGNSA. The V end lost 1 base, the J end lost 0 bases, and 9 bases lay between the germline ends. The CDR3 coding sequence is TGTGCCAGCAGCTTAGATACGGGGTCGAACACCGGGGAGCTGTTTTTT. It translates to CASSLDTGSNTGELFF.

The gene calls are TRBV10-3 and TRBJ2-7, with D possibly TRBD1 on 6 matching bases. The CDR3 consists of 13 residues. In germline, CDR1 is ENHRY, CDR2 SYGVKD. The V end was cut by 6 bases, the J end by 0 bases, with 9 bases between. The CDR3, as DNA: TGTGCCATCAGGGACAGCAACTCCTACGAGCAGTACTTC. As protein: CAIRDSNSYEQYF.

V usage is TRBV4-3 and J usage is TRBJ2-7, with D uncertain. The length of the CDR3 is 12 residues. CDR1 and CDR2 from the germline V gene are LGHNA and YSLEER. V shed 4 bases and J shed 5 bases, with 9 bases lying between them. The CDR3 loop reads CASSPPPNEQYF. CDR3 DNA: TGCGCCAGCAGCCCCCCTCCCAACGAGCAGTACTTC.

The chain employs TRBV4-2 and TRBJ2-3; tentatively, D is TRBD1 or TRBD2 (5 bases each). CDR3 size: 17 residues. Germline V gene data show CDR1 as LGHNA and CDR2 as YNFKEQ. V lost 4 bases and J 1 base, leaving 18 bases between the germline ends. The CDR3: CASSPRDPRLGTDTQYF. Written as DNA, the CDR3 is TGTGCCAGCAGCCCACGGGACCCACGTCTTGGCACAGATACGCAGTATTTT.

CDR3 amino acids: CACPSGANVLTF. Here the CDR3 DNA reads TGTGCCTGTCCTTCGGGGGCCAACGTCCTGACTTTC. The chain links TRBV30 to TRBJ2-6, with D unresolved. The CDR3 spans 12 residues. V was cut by 6 bases and J by 4 bases, with 7 bases left in between. Germline V gives CDR1 GTSNPN, CDR2 SVGIG (reference sequence).

The chain combines TRBV28 with TRBJ2-3; 7 bases fit TRBD1. The CDR3 has 14 residues. Per the germline V gene, CDR1 is MDHEN and CDR2 is SYDVKM. J gave up 7 bases and V 7 bases, and 11 bases lay outside the gene matches. The CDR3 DNA is TGTGCCAGCACCGCCGGACAGGCCAGAAATACGCAGTATTTT. Its translation is CASTAGQARNTQYF.

This clonotype was picked up many times. The J gene is TRBJ2-1, the V gene TRBV5-1; 10 bases match TRBD2. The V gene end was trimmed by 4 bases and the J gene end by 5 bases; junction bases not matched to a gene: 6. Germline CDR1 SGHRS, CDR2 YFSETQ. CDR3 length equals 15 residues. The CDR3 loop is CASSPHSGRNNEQFF. In DNA form, the CDR3 reads TGCGCCAGCAGCCCACATAGCGGGAGGAACAATGAGCAGTTCTTC. The variable domain in full, with the rest retrieved from reference TRBV5-1 and TRBJ2-1, is KAGVTQTPRYLIKTRGQQVTLSCSPISGHRSVSWYQQTPGQGLQFLFEYFSETQRNKGNFPGRFSGRQFSNSRSEMNVSTLELGDSALYLCASSPHSGRNNEQFFGPGTRLTVL.

The DNA of the CDR3 is TGTGCCAGCAGCTCTCAGCGGGGGATCACAGATACGCAGTATTTT. Residues: CASSSQRGITDTQYF. The chain has TRBV7-2 and TRBJ2-3; 8 positions match TRBD2. The CDR3 consists of 15 residues. Per the germline V gene, CDR1 is SGHTA and CDR2 is FQGNSA. V lost 4 bases to trimming and J lost 2 bases; unmatched junction nucleotides: 5.

V usage is TRBV4-3 and J usage is TRBJ2-3, with 7 bases aligning to TRBD1. The CDR3 is 14 residues long. J lost 6 bases, V lost 1 base, and 4 bases had no gene match. Germline loops: CDR1 LGHNA, CDR2 YSLEER. CDR3 in DNA: TGCGCCAGCAGCCAAGGACAGGGCAGGGATACGCAGTATTTT. This gives the protein CASSQGQGRDTQYF.

The table lists this clonotype with a few counts. The chain is built from TRBV9 and TRBJ1-6; no clear D. This CDR3 is built from 17 residues. Trimming took 4 bases from V and 9 from J, leaving 23 bases between them. In germline, CDR1 is SGDLS, CDR2 YYNGEE. The DNA of the CDR3 is TGTGCCAGCAGCCCCCGGGAGGGCGCATTGTTGGGTTCACCCCTCCACTTT. Protein sequence: CASSPREGALLGSPLHF.

This clonotype was found many times. The V gene is TRBV24-1, the J gene TRBJ2-1; 7 bases line up with TRBD1. CDR1 and CDR2 (germline): KGHDR, SFDVKD. The J segment lost 8 bases and the V segment lost 5 bases, leaving 5 bases of the junction unmatched. The CDR3 is 13 residues long. The CDR3 loop reads CATSATGSDEQFF. The CDR3 region has the DNA TGTGCCACCAGTGCGACAGGGTCGGATGAGCAGTTCTTC.

The chain couples TRBV20-1 to TRBJ1-4; D may be TRBD1 (5 bases). Germline CDR1 reads DFQATT; CDR2 reads SNEGSKA (reference sequence). This CDR3 contains 14 residues. V dropped 3 bases and J dropped 0 bases, with 8 bases sitting between them. The CDR3 DNA sequence: TGCAGTGCTAGGGAGACAGCAACTAATGAAAAACTGTTTTTT. Translated, it gives CSARETATNEKLFF.

Ten or more counts support this clonotype. V and J are TRBV6-2 or TRBV6-3 and TRBJ2-1; D gene uncertain. Trimming shortened V by 5 bases and J by 8 bases, and 7 bases separated the two germline ends. The length of the CDR3 is 11 residues. Germline V lookup: CDR1 MNHEY, CDR2 SVGEGT. CDR3 in DNA: TGTGCCAGCAGTCTAAGGGATGAGCAGTTCTTC. Its protein product is CASSLRDEQFF.

This clonotype turned up a few times. This chain links TRBV4-3 with TRBJ2-1; TRBD1 matches 8 bases. With V trimmed by 1 base and J by 2 bases, 10 bases remained unmatched. CDR3 length: 18 residues. Germline assignment: CDR1 LGHNA and CDR2 YSLEER. CDR3 sequence: CASSQVARAGGPYNEQFF. CDR3 nucleotides: TGCGCCAGCAGCCAAGTGGCCCGGGCAGGGGGCCCCTACAATGAGCAGTTCTTC.

This clonotype has at least ten counts. The chain carries TRBV20-1 and TRBJ2-1, with 10 positions matching TRBD1. The V gene end was trimmed by 6 bases and the J gene end by 1 base; junction bases not matched to a gene: 6. The germline gives CDR1 DFQATT, CDR2 SNEGSKA (reference sequence). There are 15 residues in the CDR3. CDR3 sequence reads: CSAPWTGGSYNEQFF. The CDR3 DNA reads as TGCAGTGCGCCGTGGACAGGGGGTTCCTACAATGAGCAGTTCTTC.

The V and J genes are TRBV6-1 and TRBJ2-1, with D uncertain. Trimming shortened V by 4 bases and J by 0 bases, and 10 bases separated the two germline ends. The CDR3 sequence is 15 residues long. In germline, CDR1 is MNHNS, CDR2 SASEGT. The CDR3 region has the DNA TGTGCCAGCAGTGGCAAAGGACGCTCCTACAATGAGCAGTTCTTC. It translates to CASSGKGRSYNEQFF.

The chain employs TRBV1 and TRBJ2-5; TRBD2, as called in the table, went unchecked against the DNA. TRBV1 has pseudogene status. This CDR3 has 16 amino acids. The CDR3 is CTSSQDEGTRGETQYF. CDR3 DNA sequence: TGCACCAGCAGCCAAGATGAGGGCACGAGGGGAGAGACCCAGTACTTC.